This T cell receptor (beta chain) came from a study of blood T cell repertoires in COVID-19. Participants spanned ages about 18 to 89 years and resided in fewer than 30 US areas. In the authors' methods: Nucleated cell counts were estimated from reference gene primer amplification. This table comes from immunoSEQ multiplex PCR, and its TCRdb copy is limited to in-frame clones, with some not included. The V and J calls and the clone size are those of that table, but D and trimming were determined from the DNA. The sample shows just over 250,000 clones, around 80% of them seen only once. After removal of 10 bases from V and 2 bases from J, the junction contained 9 bases not matched to a gene. Germline CDR1 is SNHLY and CDR2 is FYNNEI. The CDR3 contains 14 residues.

The sequence was obtained from a man under 40 with acute COVID-19. Sequencing was done on a sample of PBMCs or T cells enriched from blood (not recorded which). The V gene is TRBV2, the J gene TRBJ1-2; TRBD1 matches at 8 bases. CDR3 protein: CATRQGALNYGYTF. CDR3 sequence (DNA): TGTGCCACACGCCAGGGGGCGTTAAACTATGGCTACACCTTC.